The 32 T cell receptor beta chains in this list originate from one sample, sequenced in a study of blood T cell repertoires in COVID-19 (dated by TCRdb to 2018 to 2021). To prepare the library, the immunoSEQ multiplex PCR assay was applied. TCRdb took over this immuneACCESS table, retaining in-frame rearrangements with V and J assigned. Such tables are incomplete; in checked studies, under half of the missing clones stem from an unresolved V gene, and the remainder is unexplained. Counted in this sample were 150,000 to 200,000 clones; about 86% of them appeared once. The ten largest account for less than 3.5% of the sample. The specimen sequenced was peripheral blood. All receptors come from a young woman with active or convalescent COVID-19.

This rearrangement joins TRBV19 to TRBJ1-2; TRBD1 matches at 8 bases. The ends lost 6 bases at V and 7 bases at J; junction bases unmatched: 7. Germline V gene lookup returns CDR1 LNHDA and CDR2 SQIVND (reference sequence). The CDR3 consists of 13 residues. CDR3 region: CASRPDRVFGYTF. DNA of the CDR3: TGTGCCAGTAGGCCGGACAGGGTCTTTGGCTACACCTTC. Using reference TRBV19 and TRBJ1-2 for the parts outside the CDR3, the full variable domain is DGGITQSPKYLFRKEGQNVTLSCEQNLNHDAMYWYRQDPGQGLRLIYYSQIVNDFQKGDIAEGYSVSREKKESFPLTVTSAQKNPTAFYLCASRPDRVFGYTFGSGTRLTVV.

This chain joins TRBV6-5 and TRBJ2-1; 15 bases are shared with TRBD2. The CDR3 runs to 14 residues. The V gene's germline CDR1 is MNHEY and CDR2 SVGAGI. V was clipped by 6 bases and J by 13 bases; unmatched bases: 7. The CDR3 protein is CASRPGLAGGPQFF. The DNA for the CDR3 is TGTGCCAGCAGGCCAGGACTAGCGGGGGGGCCTCAGTTCTTC.

This clone showed up just once. The chain has TRBV18 and TRBJ2-1; 8 bases fit TRBD2. Germline CDR1 and CDR2: KGHSH and LQKENI. CDR3 length: 18 amino acids. J gave up 1 base and V 3 bases, and 11 bases lay outside the gene matches. CDR3 loop: CASSPYSGVPQSYNEQFF. The CDR3 DNA reads TGTGCCAGCTCACCGTATAGCGGGGTCCCGCAGTCCTACAATGAGCAGTTCTTC.

The V gene is TRBV12-3 or TRBV12-4, the J gene TRBJ1-2; the D gene is possibly TRBD1 (5 bases). With 5 bases removed from V and 7 bases from J, the gap between germline ends came to 14 bases. There are 13 residues in the CDR3. CDR3 region: CASSQTRGSGYTF. For the CDR3, the DNA is TGTGCCAGCAGTCAGACTAGGGGTTCTGGCTACACCTTC.

V gene TRBV6-2 or TRBV6-3 combines with J gene TRBJ1-1, with TRBD1 matching 8 bases. The CDR3 consists of 13 residues. CDR1 and CDR2 from the germline V gene are MNHEY and SVGEGT. With V trimmed by 5 bases and J by 6 bases, 5 bases remained unmatched. The CDR3 nucleotides are TGTGCCAGCAGTACCCAGGGGGCGTCTGAAGCTTTCTTT. It is translated as CASSTQGASEAFF.

The V call is TRBV4-1, the J call TRBJ1-2; D ambiguous. Trimming stripped 1 base from V and 4 bases from J, with 10 bases between. Germline CDR1 and CDR2: MGHRA and YSYEKL. This CDR3 region has 14 residues. The CDR3 is CASSQGAAFYGYTF. In DNA form, the CDR3 reads TGCGCCAGCAGCCAAGGGGCAGCCTTCTATGGCTACACCTTC.

The V call is TRBV5-4, the J call TRBJ2-3, with 7 nucleotides matching TRBD2. Looked up from germline, CDR1 is SGHNT and CDR2 is YYREEE (reference sequence). J was trimmed by 0 bases and V by 2 bases; bases with no gene match: 0. The CDR3 is 14 residues long. The CDR3: CASSLAGSTDTQYF. CDR3 bases: TGTGCCAGCAGCTTAGCGGGAAGCACAGATACGCAGTATTTT.

This chain joins TRBV5-1 and TRBJ2-3, with 9 bases aligning to TRBD2. This CDR3 is 17 amino acids long. Germline V gene lookup returns CDR1 SGHRS and CDR2 YFSETQ. J gave up 2 bases and V 0 bases, and 7 bases lay outside the gene matches. CDR3 bases: TGCGCCAGCAGCTTGGGCTCTAGCGGGAATCCCACAGATACGCAGTATTTT. It encodes CASSLGSSGNPTDTQYF.

The genes are TRBV2 and TRBJ1-5; 7 nucleotides align to TRBD1. CDR1 SNHLY and CDR2 FYNNEI come from the germline V gene. V shed 3 bases, J shed 6 bases, and the junction held 2 bases outside the gene matches. There are 13 residues in the CDR3. Here the CDR3 reads CASSEAGGQPQHF. Here the CDR3 DNA reads TGTGCCAGCAGTGAGGCAGGGGGTCAGCCCCAGCATTTT. The full variable domain, with the rest looked up from reference TRBV2 and TRBJ1-5, is EPEVTQTPSHQVTQMGQEVILRCVPISNHLYFYWYRQILGQKVEFLVSFYNNEISEKSEIFDDQFSVERPDGSNFTLKIRSTKLEDSAMYFCASSEAGGQPQHFGDGTRLSIL.

The V gene is TRBV11-2, the J gene TRBJ2-7; 7 nucleotides line up with TRBD2. The CDR3 runs 18 residues. Germline CDR1 and CDR2: SGHAT and FQNNGV. The trim removed 2 bases at V and 0 bases at J, leaving 13 bases unmatched. In DNA form, the CDR3 reads TGTGCCAGCAGCTTATTCGGAACTAGCGAACTCAGCTCCTACGAGCAGTACTTC. Translation: CASSLFGTSELSSYEQYF.

The chain has TRBV30 and TRBJ1-2, with D tentatively TRBD1 (5 bases). Trimming took off 4 bases at V and 4 bases at J, with 19 bases between the two ends. CDR1 GTSNPN and CDR2 SVGIG come from the germline V gene (reference sequence). The CDR3 has 15 amino acids. CDR3 sequence: CAWNWGSINIYGYTF. The DNA of the CDR3 is TGTGCCTGGAACTGGGGCTCAATCAACATCTATGGCTACACCTTC.

The chain recombines TRBV13 with TRBJ2-7, with 12 bases identical to TRBD2. The CDR3 is made up of 15 amino acids. V shed 0 bases and J 7 bases; nucleotides not matched to a gene: 4. Germline V gene lookup returns CDR1 PRHDT and CDR2 FYEKMQ (reference sequence). The CDR3 DNA sequence: TGTGCCAGCAGCTTAGGCCTAGCGGGGGGGCGTGAGCAGTACTTC. It is translated as CASSLGLAGGREQYF.

This rearrangement joins TRBV5-5 to TRBJ1-4, with TRBD1 matching over 9 bases. V shed 0 bases, J shed 8 bases, and the junction held 8 bases outside the gene matches. CDR3 size: 16 residues. Germline V CDR1 and CDR2: SGHKS, YYEKEE (reference sequence). CDR3 protein: CASSLGDRDPREKLFF. In DNA form, the CDR3 reads TGTGCCAGCAGCTTGGGGGACAGGGACCCTCGGGAAAAACTGTTTTTT.

The chain is built from TRBV18 and TRBJ1-4; possibly TRBD1 for D (6 bases). The V end lost 3 bases, the J end lost 7 bases, and 18 bases lay between the germline ends. The CDR3 is 16 residues long. From germline, CDR1 is KGHSH and CDR2 LQKENI. The CDR3 loop is CASSPFTIQGSEKLFF. In DNA form, the CDR3 reads TGTGCCAGCTCACCTTTCACCATTCAGGGGTCTGAAAAACTGTTTTTT. Variable domain in full (rest from reference TRBV18 and TRBJ1-4): NAGVMQNPRHLVRRRGQEARLRCSPMKGHSHVYWYRQLPEEGLKFMVYLQKENIIDESGMPKERFSAEFPKEGPSILRIQQVVRGDSAAYFCASSPFTIQGSEKLFFGSGTQLSVL.

V usage is TRBV20-1 and J usage is TRBJ2-1; D remains ambiguous. The V gene's germline CDR1 is DFQATT and CDR2 SNEGSKA (reference sequence). CDR3 length: 10 residues. The V gene lost 5 bases and the J gene lost 4 bases, with 3 bases spanning the gap. The CDR3: CSAYYNEQFF. CDR3 coding DNA: TGCAGTGCTTATTACAATGAGCAGTTCTTC.

The chain uses TRBV13 and TRBJ1-1; D is possibly TRBD1 (6 bases). Germline V gene sequence: CDR1 PRHDT, CDR2 FYEKMQ (reference sequence). V lost 5 bases and J lost 1, with 14 bases in between. This CDR3 is 15 amino acids long. CDR3 sequence (DNA): TGTGCCAGCAGCCCATCGGGACATTCGAACACTGAAGCTTTCTTT. Translated: CASSPSGHSNTEAFF.

The chain's CDR3 is CATSRDREVNQPQHF. CDR3 bases: TGTGCCACCAGCAGAGATCGGGAAGTTAATCAGCCCCAGCATTTT. The J gene is TRBJ1-5, the V gene TRBV15; D gene ambiguous. Trimming shortened V by 0 bases and J by 4 bases, and 10 bases separated the two germline ends. The CDR3 contains 15 residues. CDR1 is LNHNV and CDR2 is YYDKDF in the germline V gene (reference sequence).

The rearrangement uses TRBV14 and TRBJ1-3; no reliable D call. Germline loops: CDR1 SGHDN, CDR2 FVKESK. Trimming left V 1 base short and J 10 bases short, with 5 bases between. The CDR3 length is 11 residues. CDR3: CASSQAGTIYF. The CDR3 DNA reads as TGTGCCAGCAGCCAAGCGGGAACCATATATTTT.

The chain is built from TRBV28 and TRBJ2-5, with 7 bases identical to TRBD1. Losses at the gene ends were 2 bases for V and 3 bases for J; bases not matched to a gene: 6. Germline V gene sequence: CDR1 MDHEN, CDR2 SYDVKM. CDR3 length: 15 amino acids. CDR3 sequence (DNA): TGTGCCAGCAGTTTAAACTTCCAGGGGGAAGAGACCCAGTACTTC. The encoded protein is CASSLNFQGEETQYF.

V gene TRBV28 combines with J gene TRBJ1-2, with D hard to call. Germline CDR1 reads MDHEN; CDR2 reads SYDVKM. Trimming stripped 2 bases from V and 5 bases from J, with 6 bases between. There are 12 residues in the CDR3. The DNA for the CDR3 is TGTGCCAGCAGTTTACAGTATTATGGCTACACCTTC. Translated, it gives CASSLQYYGYTF.

The genes are TRBV7-9 and TRBJ2-2; 9 nucleotides match TRBD1. CDR1 SEHNR and CDR2 FQNEAQ come from the germline V gene (reference sequence). This CDR3 spans 17 amino acids. The V and J ends lost 2 bases and 5 bases, in that order; junction bases with no gene match: 9. Here the CDR3 reads CASSLRGAGQGTGELFF. CDR3 in DNA: TGTGCCAGCAGCTTAAGAGGGGCGGGACAGGGAACCGGGGAGCTGTTTTTT.

The chain has TRBV11-2 and TRBJ1-4; TRBD1 aligns across 8 bases. Germline CDR1 reads SGHAT; CDR2 reads FQNNGV. The CDR3 totals 15 residues. V shed 5 bases, J shed 4 bases, and the junction held 6 bases outside the gene matches. The CDR3 region is CASSNKDRVNEKLFF. In DNA, the CDR3 is TGTGCCAGCAGCAATAAGGACAGGGTTAATGAAAAACTGTTTTTT.

The chain recombines TRBV10-3 with TRBJ1-1; TRBD1 is a possible D gene (5 bases). V dropped 7 bases and J dropped 1 base, with 10 bases sitting between them. CDR1 and CDR2 (germline): ENHRY, SYGVKD. There are 13 residues in the CDR3. For the CDR3, the DNA is TGTGCCATCAACGGGCAGGGGAACACTGAAGCTTTCTTT. Translation gives CAINGQGNTEAFF.

The rearrangement uses TRBV30 and TRBJ2-7, with 11 bases fitting TRBD1. CDR1 is GTSNPN and CDR2 is SVGIG in the germline V gene (reference sequence). CDR3 size: 13 residues. Trimming cost V 5 bases and J 4 bases; bases outside gene matches: 4. The CDR3 sequence: CAWSGTGGYEQYF. In nucleotides, the CDR3 is TGTGCCTGGTCCGGGACAGGGGGATACGAGCAGTACTTC.

The V and J genes are TRBV19 and TRBJ2-2; 9 bases map to TRBD1. Germline lookup yields CDR1 LNHDA and CDR2 SQIVND (reference sequence). CDR3 length equals 14 residues. The J segment lost 5 bases and the V segment lost 6 bases, leaving 4 bases of the junction unmatched. CDR3 in DNA: TGTGCCAGTAGCGACAGGGGGTATACCGGGGAGCTGTTTTTT. Translation: CASSDRGYTGELFF.

The chain uses TRBV11-2 and TRBJ1-6, with no clear D. V lost 1 base, J lost 9 bases, and 13 bases lay in between. The CDR3 is 15 residues long. Germline-derived CDR1 and CDR2 are SGHAT and FQNNGV. CDR3 amino acids: CASSLGGGEGSPLHF. The DNA of the CDR3 is TGTGCCAGCAGCTTAGGGGGTGGGGAGGGTTCACCCCTCCACTTT.

This chain connects TRBV12-3 or TRBV12-4 to TRBJ2-2; a weak D match, TRBD2 (6 bases). The CDR3 spans 13 residues. V gave up 8 bases and J gave up 6 bases, with 13 bases separating them. DNA for the CDR3: TGTGCCAGCGCAGGAGGGCCGGCCGGGGAGCTGTTTTTT. Amino acid sequence: CASAGGPAGELFF.

This rearrangement joins TRBV9 to TRBJ2-7; D is uncertain. The CDR3 has 15 residues. Germline CDR1 reads SGDLS; CDR2 reads YYNGEE. V lost 4 bases to trimming and J lost 2 bases, with 16 bases between them. The CDR3 spells CASSPRLSVPYEQYF. CDR3 bases: TGTGCCAGCAGCCCCCGGTTGAGCGTACCCTACGAGCAGTACTTC.

This chain links TRBV7-8 with TRBJ1-2, with D possibly matching TRBD1 (5 bases). Trimming left V 5 bases short and J 2 bases short, with 12 bases between. The CDR3 spans 14 residues. The germline gives CDR1 SGHVS, CDR2 FQNEAQ. The CDR3 nucleotides read TGTGCCAGCAGCCCTAGGGAGGGGAACTATGGCTACACCTTC. Amino acids: CASSPREGNYGYTF.

This chain uses TRBV30 with TRBJ1-1; D not certain. The CDR3 extends over 14 amino acids. Trimming shortened V by 2 bases and J by 1 base, and 11 bases separated the two germline ends. Germline assignment: CDR1 GTSNPN and CDR2 SVGIG (reference sequence). The CDR3 spells CAWSPGRTNTEAFF. CDR3 coding DNA: TGTGCCTGGAGTCCAGGCAGAACGAACACTGAAGCTTTCTTT.

The chain carries TRBV24-1 and TRBJ2-1; perhaps TRBD2 as D (5 bases). The ends were cut back, 1 base at V and 5 bases at J, with 8 bases in the middle. This CDR3 comprises 14 residues. From germline, CDR1 is KGHDR and CDR2 SFDVKD. The CDR3 spells CATSDFFGNNEQFF. CDR3 in DNA: TGTGCCACCAGTGATTTTTTCGGGAACAATGAGCAGTTCTTC.

V and J are TRBV2 and TRBJ1-1, with a tentative D call TRBD1 (5 bases). The germline V and J ends were trimmed by 4 bases and 5 bases, with 11 bases remaining between them. Germline V gene data show CDR1 as SNHLY and CDR2 as FYNNEI. This CDR3 contains 13 residues. The CDR3 region is CASSVEGRTEAFF. The CDR3 nucleotides read TGTGCCAGCAGTGTCGAGGGGAGGACTGAAGCTTTCTTT.